This TCR beta chain was documented in a study of T-cell reconstitution after alpha-beta-depleted transplantation in children. The authors prepared the TCRbeta library with unique molecular identifiers. TCRdb re-called the PCR reads through MiXCR, storing one row per CDR3 protein. The data show about 610,000 distinct CDR3 sequences, with roughly 10% seen just once and roughly 4% held by the top ten. In its sample, this clonotype was seen a few times. This CDR3 has 16 residues. With V trimmed by 0 bases and J by 4 bases, 7 bases remained unmatched. Germline CDR1 SQVTM, CDR2 ANQGSEA. The sample was PBMCs from the stem cell graft donor, taken from the stem cell graft. The chain links TRBV29-1 to TRBJ1-1, with 11 bases that match TRBD1. This sequence originates from a human donor who donated a stem cell graft to a child with acute myeloid leukemia. The CDR3 sequence is CSVEEWGQGVGTEAFF. CDR3 nucleotides: TGCAGCGTTGAAGAGTGGGGACAGGGGGTTGGCACTGAAGCTTTCTTT.